Following are 12 T cell receptor beta chains from one sample sequenced in a study of control samples from healthy donors and cancer patients. TCRdb keeps only in-frame clones here, not all; method: immunoSEQ multiplex PCR. The profile shows under 150,000 clones, around nine tenths of them singletons. The sequenced sample was blood. These receptors all stem from a man aged 35-49 years in good health.

V gene TRBV10-1 combines with J gene TRBJ1-2; D is perhaps TRBD1 (6 bases). The CDR3 loop spans 13 amino acids. Trimming pared 4 bases from V and 4 bases from J, leaving 10 bases between. Looked up from germline, CDR1 is WNHNN and CDR2 is SYGVQD (reference sequence). CDR3 coding DNA: TGCGCCAGCAGTGCGGACAGACGCTATGGCTACACCTTC. Residues: CASSADRRYGYTF.

The V gene is TRBV29-1, the J gene TRBJ1-2; D is undetermined. The CDR3 loop spans 15 amino acids. Trimming cost V 5 bases and J 2 bases, with 18 bases left between them. Germline lookup yields CDR1 SQVTM and CDR2 ANQGSEA. In DNA form, the CDR3 reads TGCAGCGTTCCCCCGGACGGAACCGGGAACTATGGCTACACCTTC. Translated: CSVPPDGTGNYGYTF.

This chain connects TRBV10-3 to TRBJ2-5, with 8 bases identical to TRBD2. Trimming took 6 bases from V and 5 from J; bases not matched to a gene: 5. This CDR3 is built from 13 residues. CDR1 and CDR2 (germline): ENHRY, SYGVKD. CDR3 protein: CAIRRGAEETQYF. The CDR3, as DNA: TGTGCCATCAGGCGGGGGGCCGAGGAGACCCAGTACTTC.

The chain links TRBV19 to TRBJ2-1; weak D call: TRBD2 (7 bases). Germline-derived CDR1 and CDR2 are LNHDA and SQIVND (reference sequence). The CDR3 covers 14 residues. The V and J ends lost 1 base and 9 bases respectively, with 13 bases between them. The CDR3 bases are TGTGCCAGTAGTATAGGAGGCGGGGGCGGTGAGCAGTTCTTC. Encoded protein: CASSIGGGGGEQFF.

V is TRBV3-1 (or the pseudogene TRBV3-2) and J is TRBJ2-5, with D possibly being TRBD1 (5 bases). CDR1 and CDR2 from the germline V gene are LGHDT and YNNKEL (reference sequence). CDR3 length: 14 residues. V was shortened by 0 bases and J by 7 bases, with 12 bases between the two germline ends. This CDR3 reads CASSQDSGSRTQYF. For the CDR3, the DNA is TGTGCCAGCAGCCAAGATTCAGGGTCCAGGACCCAGTACTTC.

The CDR3 DNA sequence: TGTGCCAGCAGTGAACGCAACACTGAAGCTTTCTTT. This sequence encodes CASSERNTEAFF. The chain recombines TRBV25-1 with TRBJ1-1, with no clear D. This CDR3 spans 12 amino acids. V was trimmed by 2 bases and J by 2 bases, leaving 3 bases between them. Germline loops: CDR1 MGHDK, CDR2 SYGVNS. Variable domain in full (rest from reference TRBV25-1 and TRBJ1-1): EADIYQTPRYLVIGTGKKITLECSQTMGHDKMYWYQQDPGMELHLIHYSYGVNSTEKGDLSSESTVSRIRTEHFPLTLESARPSHTSQYLCASSERNTEAFFGQGTRLTVV.

The chain links TRBV5-1 to TRBJ1-3, with D unresolved. V was cut by 4 bases and J by 6 bases, with 20 bases left in between. CDR1 and CDR2 from the germline V gene are SGHRS and YFSETQ. The CDR3 runs to 16 residues. CDR3 in DNA: TGCGCCAGCAGCCCGCGGACCGGAGGGATGGAAAACACCATATATTTT. As protein: CASSPRTGGMENTIYF.

The chain has TRBV6-6 and TRBJ1-4, with 8 positions matching TRBD1. V gave up 5 bases and J gave up 12 bases; unmatched junction bases: 8. This CDR3 contains 13 residues. The germline V gene has CDR1 MNHNY and CDR2 SVGAGI (reference sequence). The CDR3 loop is CASSNSQDRELFF. The CDR3, as DNA: TGTGCCAGCAGTAACAGCCAGGACAGGGAACTGTTTTTT.

This clone was seen only a few times. The chain joins TRBV6-2 or TRBV6-3 to TRBJ2-7; tentative D call: TRBD1 (6 bases). Trimming cost V 5 bases and J 7 bases, with 9 bases left between them. This CDR3 spans 11 amino acids. Germline loops: CDR1 MNHEY, CDR2 SVGEGT. The CDR3, as DNA: TGTGCCAGCAGTAATGGACAGGAGCAGTACTTC. Translating gives CASSNGQEQYF.

This sequence joins TRBV4-3 and TRBJ1-2, with D unclear. The CDR3 runs to 13 residues. Germline CDR1 LGHNA, CDR2 YSLEER. V was clipped by 1 base and J by 14 bases, with 17 bases between them. This CDR3 reads CASSQATPGYRTF. The CDR3 DNA is TGCGCCAGCAGCCAAGCCACCCCCGGGTACCGTACCTTC.

The chain joins TRBV5-1 to TRBJ2-3; D perhaps matches TRBD2 (6 bases). The CDR3 is 15 amino acids. Germline V gene data show CDR1 as SGHRS and CDR2 as YFSETQ. Trimming pared 2 bases from V and 1 base from J, leaving 11 bases between. CDR3 bases: TGCGCCAGCAGCTTCTGGGGCGGGGGCACAGATACGCAGTATTTT. Its translation is CASSFWGGGTDTQYF.

The chain carries TRBV21-1 and TRBJ1-3; the table's TRBD1 call for D was not verified on the DNA. TRBV21-1 is a recognized pseudogene. This CDR3 region has 16 residues. This chain's CDR3 is CASSIARTVSGNTIYF. The DNA of the CDR3 is TGTGCCAGCAGCATCGCGCGGACAGTCTCTGGAAACACCATATATTTT.